Listed below are T cell receptor beta chains from one sample, sequenced in a study of beta chain features in type 1 diabetes. Assay used: immunoSEQ multiplex PCR; TCRdb lists only in-frame clones, some missing. The sample consists of 500,000 to 700,000 clones, roughly a sixth of them appearing once. Material: naive CD4+ T cells from blood. These receptors were collected from a young man in good health. The CDR3 runs from the conserved cysteine through the conserved F or W.

v_call cdr3_length cdr3_aa
TRBV7-2 14 CASSLDRGDQPQHF
TRBV7-9 19 CASSSTPGTTGANTGELFF
TRBV19 19 CASTRTGGRRDIAKNIQYF
TRBV18 16 CASSPTIQRWGDTQYF
TRBV6-4 16 CASSDSGGRAATEAFF
TRBV29-1 16 CSVGGQSLSGANVLTF
TRBV4-2 17 CASSQDMGRGRTGELFF
TRBV4-2 16 CASSQEATEPYYGYTF
TRBV28 16 CASSPIDRGRNQPQHF
TRBV2 13 CASNPEGGQPQHF
TRBV7-9 14 CASRTGAETNIQYF
TRBV29-1 15 CSVEVYRGFVDTQYF
TRBV12-5 18 CASGLVLGTEKMNTEAFF
TRBV18 14 CASSPMRGLYGYTF
TRBV5-1 12 CASSYQNNEQFF
TRBV5-1 16 CASSWARGALNTEAFF
TRBV14 13 CASSRSIANEQYF
TRBV7-2 14 CASSLEGFNYGYTF
TRBV11-2 16 CASSPARRAKGETQYF
TRBV19 14 CASSINRGSYEQYF
TRBV10-3 15 CAISGNDDRNYEQYF
TRBV7-2 14 CASSSRRDRYGYTF
TRBV7-9 15 CASSFEQKLNYGYTF
TRBV25-1 13 CASGTQAYYEQYF
TRBV5-4 16 CASSPIAGSNTGELFF
TRBV7-2 11 CASSSGPTLHF
TRBV18 15 CASSPPHRASDEQYF
TRBV19 11 CASSIGQPQHF
TRBV19 15 CASSIVAGAPSEQFF
TRBV10-3 14 CAISGRAGGYEQYF
TRBV15 14 CATSRDLGQTEQYF
TRBV30 16 CAWSVRAGVGNQPQHF
TRBV7-9 15 CASSITGGGNQPQHF
TRBV13 13 CASSLIPLGEQYF
TRBV9 14 CASSLVEGNGGYTF
TRBV21-1 13 CASSPRQTYGYTF
TRBV13 17 CASFRDRGPFSTDTQYF
TRBV28 13 CASSLGRQETQYF
TRBV20-1 10 CSARDRGQYF
TRBV19 11 CASRGYNEQFF
TRBV5-6 15 CASSPTGAPNEKLFF
TRBV10-3 13 CAIGRTGSYEQYF